Below are 9 T cell receptor beta chains sequenced from a single sample in a study of OX40 agonist ivuxolimab in advanced cancers. To prepare the library, the immunoSEQ multiplex PCR assay was applied. The immuneACCESS repertoire file appears here via TCRdb, limited to in-frame rearrangements. These files lack a portion of the clones; in checked studies, under half of the deficit traces to unresolved V genes, and the cause of the others is not known. The sample table contains some 150,000 clones; only one count was recorded for around 93% of them. The ten largest account for over 0.8% of the sample. The specimen comprised CD4+ or CD8+ T cells sorted from blood, sampled in a trial of the OX40 agonist ivuxolimab. The origin of the receptors is an adult with an advanced solid tumor such as melanoma, head and neck, liver or kidney cancer.

The chain carries TRBV14 and TRBJ2-2; the D gene is possibly TRBD1 (6 bases). V was cut by 4 bases and J by 5 bases, with 20 bases left in between. Germline CDR1 is SGHDN and CDR2 is FVKESK. CDR3 length: 17 amino acids. The CDR3 DNA reads TGTGCCAGCAGCCGCGTGGCCTGGACAGCCTTAACCGGGGAGCTGTTTTTT. Its translation is CASSRVAWTALTGELFF. The full variable domain, completed using reference TRBV14 and TRBJ2-2, is EAGVTQFPSHSVIEKGQTVTLRCDPISGHDNLYWYRRVMGKEIKFLLHFVKESKQDESGMPNNRFLAERTGGTYSTLKVQPAELEDSGVYFCASSRVAWTALTGELFFGEGSRLTVL.

The J gene is TRBJ2-5, the V gene TRBV11-2; D remains ambiguous. CDR3 length equals 14 residues. Germline CDR1 is SGHAT and CDR2 is FQNNGV. Between the trimmed V and J ends, which lost 0 bases and 0 bases, there was a span of 5 bases. The chain's CDR3 is CASSLEPYQETQYF. In DNA form, the CDR3 reads TGTGCCAGCAGCTTAGAACCGTACCAAGAGACCCAGTACTTC. Full variable domain (missing parts from reference TRBV11-2 and TRBJ2-5): EAGVAQSPRYKIIEKRQSVAFWCNPISGHATLYWYQQILGQGPKLLIQFQNNGVVDDSQLPKDRFSAERLKGVDSTLKIQPAKLEDSAVYLCASSLEPYQETQYFGPGTRLLVL.

This chain joins TRBV7-9 and TRBJ1-3; no clear D gene. The germline V gene has CDR1 SEHNR and CDR2 FQNEAQ (reference sequence). This CDR3 is built from 14 residues. V was clipped by 6 bases and J by 0 bases, with 9 bases between them. CDR3: CASSWTDSGNTIYF. For the CDR3, the DNA is TGTGCCAGCAGTTGGACGGACTCTGGAAACACCATATATTTT.

The genes are TRBV5-4 and TRBJ1-3; TRBD1 is a possible D gene (5 bases). There are 13 residues in the CDR3. V was shortened by 4 bases and J by 10 bases, with 15 bases between the two germline ends. The germline V gene has CDR1 SGHNT and CDR2 YYREEE (reference sequence). The CDR3 bases are TGTGCCAGCAGCCTCCAGGGAGGGACGACCATATATTTT. Protein: CASSLQGGTTIYF.

This chain joins TRBV10-1 and TRBJ2-5; D possibly corresponds to TRBD2 (7 bases). This CDR3 is 14 amino acids long. Germline values: CDR1 WNHNN, CDR2 SYGVQD (reference sequence). The V and J ends lost 6 bases and 1 base respectively, with 12 bases between them. The CDR3 loop reads CASSLAGAQETQYF. The CDR3 DNA sequence: TGCGCCAGCAGCCTCGCGGGGGCCCAAGAGACCCAGTACTTC.

This chain links TRBV2 with TRBJ2-3; tentative D call: TRBD1 (6 bases). The CDR3 spans 15 residues. Germline CDR1 reads SNHLY; CDR2 reads FYNNEI. V shed 6 bases and J shed 0 bases, with 13 bases lying between them. The CDR3 DNA sequence: TGTGCCAGCAGGGAACAGGGTCTAAGCACAGATACGCAGTATTTT. This codes for CASREQGLSTDTQYF.

The chain links TRBV6-5 to TRBJ2-1; D gene uncertain. V gave up 2 bases and J gave up 7 bases, with 6 bases separating them. The CDR3 totals 12 residues. Germline V gives CDR1 MNHEY, CDR2 SVGAGI. The CDR3 nucleotides read TGTGCCAGCAGTTACCGATCGAATGAGCAGTTCTTC. It translates to CASSYRSNEQFF.

The gene calls are TRBV6-5 and TRBJ1-1; 8 positions agree with TRBD1. The CDR3 totals 13 residues. V lost 6 bases to trimming and J lost 3 bases; unmatched junction nucleotides: 3. The germline V gene has CDR1 MNHEY and CDR2 SVGAGI. The CDR3 protein is CASRRQGYTEAFF. The CDR3 DNA sequence: TGTGCCAGCAGGCGACAGGGGTACACTGAAGCTTTCTTT.

This chain joins TRBV25-1 and TRBJ2-2; D is unresolved. The CDR3 sequence is 12 residues long. The germline gives CDR1 MGHDK, CDR2 SYGVNS. With 5 bases removed from V and 7 bases from J, the gap between germline ends came to 8 bases. The CDR3 nucleotides are TGTGCCAGCAGTTTATCTCGCGGGGAGCTGTTTTTT. Translated, it gives CASSLSRGELFF.